This is a list of T cell receptor beta chains from one sample in a study of T cells in localized non-small cell lung cancer. The repertoire was sequenced with immunoSEQ multiplex PCR; TCRdb's copy has only in-frame clones and lacks some. The table includes 34,000 or so clones, roughly 93% detected once. The source material was peripheral blood, sampled before any cancer treatment. The source is an older female donor with stage I lung adenocarcinoma. CDR3s include the opening cysteine and the closing phenylalanine or tryptophan. The order of the fields is J gene, D gene, V gene, clone size, CDR3 DNA, CDR3 protein. The D gene is left open where the match is weak. The size of a clone is reported for some rows only, either as once, few or many, or as a class for expanded clones.

j_gene: TRBJ2-6; d_gene: -; v_gene: TRBV28; abundance: -; CDR3nt: TGTGCCAGCAGCCGTCCGACCCAAACTGGGGCCAACGTCCTGACTTTC; CDR3aa: CASSRPTQTGANVLTF
j_gene: TRBJ2-1; d_gene: -; v_gene: TRBV7-2; abundance: once; CDR3nt: TGTGCCAGCAGCTCAGAAGGGGGGATGAACAATGAGCAGTTCTTC; CDR3aa: CASSSEGGMNNEQFF
j_gene: TRBJ1-1; d_gene: TRBD1; v_gene: TRBV5-1; abundance: -; CDR3nt: TGCGCCAGCGGCCGGGACAGGCCGAACACTGAAGCTTTCTTT; CDR3aa: CASGRDRPNTEAFF
j_gene: TRBJ1-3; d_gene: TRBD1; v_gene: TRBV6-5; abundance: -; CDR3nt: TGTGCCAGCAGTTACCGGGGACAGGGAAGGCGGAACACCATATATTTT; CDR3aa: CASSYRGQGRRNTIYF
j_gene: TRBJ1-1; d_gene: TRBD1; v_gene: TRBV19; abundance: once; CDR3nt: TGTGCCAGTAGTATATGGGGGACAGGGCTCGGAAACACTGAAGCTTTCTTT; CDR3aa: CASSIWGTGLGNTEAFF
j_gene: TRBJ1-2; d_gene: -; v_gene: TRBV6-5; abundance: -; CDR3nt: TGTGCCAGCAGTTACCTCTCAGGAGGGCCCCATGGCTACACCTTC; CDR3aa: CASSYLSGGPHGYTF
j_gene: TRBJ1-3; d_gene: -; v_gene: TRBV28; abundance: -; CDR3nt: TGTGCCAGCAGTTGGCAGGGAGGTCGAGGAAACACCATATATTTT; CDR3aa: CASSWQGGRGNTIYF
j_gene: TRBJ2-1; d_gene: -; v_gene: TRBV5-1; abundance: -; CDR3nt: TGCGCCAGCAGCTTCCGGGGCAACTCCTACAATGAGCAGTTCTTC; CDR3aa: CASSFRGNSYNEQFF
j_gene: TRBJ1-1; d_gene: -; v_gene: TRBV6-5; abundance: few; CDR3nt: TGTGCCAGCAGTTCGTCGGAGAACACTGAAGCTTTCTTT; CDR3aa: CASSSSENTEAFF
j_gene: TRBJ2-7; d_gene: -; v_gene: TRBV25-1; abundance: -; CDR3nt: TGTGCCAGCAGTGATGGCATCAGGAGCTCCTACGAGCAGTACTTC; CDR3aa: CASSDGIRSSYEQYF
j_gene: TRBJ1-1; d_gene: -; v_gene: TRBV5-1; abundance: -; CDR3nt: TGCGCCAGCAGCTTGGAACAGGAAGCTTTCTTT; CDR3aa: CASSLEQEAFF
j_gene: TRBJ1-2; d_gene: TRBD1; v_gene: TRBV5-1; abundance: -; CDR3nt: TGCGCCAGCAGCATTTCGACAGGGGATTATGGCTACACCTTC; CDR3aa: CASSISTGDYGYTF
j_gene: TRBJ1-4; d_gene: -; v_gene: TRBV10-1; abundance: -; CDR3nt: TGCGCCAGCAGTGCCGGCAGCCTCACAACTAATGAAAAACTGTTTTTT; CDR3aa: CASSAGSLTTNEKLFF
j_gene: TRBJ2-7; d_gene: TRBD1; v_gene: TRBV19; abundance: once; CDR3nt: TGTGCCAGTAGTACTCACGGGACAGGGAGGAGGTACGAGCAGTACTTC; CDR3aa: CASSTHGTGRRYEQYF
j_gene: TRBJ2-7; d_gene: -; v_gene: TRBV4-3; abundance: once; CDR3nt: TGCGCCAGCAGCCAAGAGCCGTCGCGCCTCGAGCAGTACTTC; CDR3aa: CASSQEPSRLEQYF
j_gene: TRBJ2-3; d_gene: -; v_gene: TRBV27; abundance: -; CDR3nt: TGTGCCAGCAGTTTATTTGGGACAGATACGCAGTATTTT; CDR3aa: CASSLFGTDTQYF
j_gene: TRBJ2-1; d_gene: -; v_gene: TRBV18; abundance: -; CDR3nt: TGTGCCAGCTCACCACCGGACGCCTACAATGAGCAGTTCTTC; CDR3aa: CASSPPDAYNEQFF
j_gene: TRBJ1-1; d_gene: -; v_gene: TRBV6-6; abundance: -; CDR3nt: TGTGCCAGCATTTTCCGGGACACTGAAGCTTTCTTT; CDR3aa: CASIFRDTEAFF
j_gene: TRBJ1-1; d_gene: -; v_gene: TRBV7-8; abundance: few; CDR3nt: TGTGCCAGCAGCTTAAAGGGGCCCACTGAAGCTTTCTTT; CDR3aa: CASSLKGPTEAFF
j_gene: TRBJ1-5; d_gene: -; v_gene: TRBV19; abundance: once; CDR3nt: TGTGCCAGTAGGGAGACCGTTGCGGATCAGCCCCAGCATTTT; CDR3aa: CASRETVADQPQHF
j_gene: TRBJ2-3; d_gene: TRBD2; v_gene: TRBV7-6; abundance: -; CDR3nt: TGTGCCAGCAGCGATTGTCCGGGACTAGCTAGCACAGATACGCAGTATTTT; CDR3aa: CASSDCPGLASTDTQYF
j_gene: TRBJ1-2; d_gene: -; v_gene: TRBV28; abundance: -; CDR3nt: TGTGCCAGCAGTTTAGGGGGAGGACAGTCCTATGGCTACACCTTC; CDR3aa: CASSLGGGQSYGYTF
j_gene: TRBJ2-6; d_gene: TRBD1; v_gene: TRBV7-2; abundance: -; CDR3nt: TGTGCCAGCAGCTCACAGGGGGCTGGGGCCAACGTCCTGACTTTC; CDR3aa: CASSSQGAGANVLTF
j_gene: TRBJ1-2; d_gene: -; v_gene: TRBV25-1; abundance: -; CDR3nt: TGTGCCAGCAAGCGAGGGGAGGCTAACTATGGCTACACCTTC; CDR3aa: CASKRGEANYGYTF
j_gene: TRBJ1-4; d_gene: TRBD1; v_gene: TRBV5-1; abundance: -; CDR3nt: TGCGCCAGCAGGAGGGACAGTTCTAATGAAAAACTGTTTTTT; CDR3aa: CASRRDSSNEKLFF
j_gene: TRBJ1-5; d_gene: -; v_gene: TRBV5-1; abundance: once; CDR3nt: TGCGCCAGCAGCTTGGGGGACATTAGCAATCAGCCCCAGCATTTT; CDR3aa: CASSLGDISNQPQHF
j_gene: TRBJ2-2; d_gene: TRBD1; v_gene: TRBV19; abundance: -; CDR3nt: TGTGCCAGTAGTATTCGGGCAGGGGGCATGAGGGGCACCGGGGAGCTGTTTTTT; CDR3aa: CASSIRAGGMRGTGELFF
j_gene: TRBJ2-4; d_gene: -; v_gene: TRBV6-5; abundance: -; CDR3nt: TGTGCCAGCAGTTACTTAGGGGAGTCAGGCAAAAACATTCAGTACTTC; CDR3aa: CASSYLGESGKNIQYF
j_gene: TRBJ2-5; d_gene: -; v_gene: TRBV19; abundance: -; CDR3nt: TGTGCCAGTAGCCTGCTATATGATCAAGAGACCCAGTACTTC; CDR3aa: CASSLLYDQETQYF
j_gene: TRBJ2-2; d_gene: -; v_gene: TRBV4-2; abundance: few; CDR3nt: TGTGCCAGCAGCCAAGCGCAGGGTGTCACCGGGGAGCTGTTTTTT; CDR3aa: CASSQAQGVTGELFF
j_gene: TRBJ2-1; d_gene: -; v_gene: TRBV19; abundance: -; CDR3nt: TGTGCCAGTACCCCCCTAGCGACAACCTACAATGAGCAGTTCTTC; CDR3aa: CASTPLATTYNEQFF
j_gene: TRBJ1-2; d_gene: -; v_gene: TRBV10-3; abundance: -; CDR3nt: TGTGCCATCAGTGAGTCGATGGACCAGAGCGGCTACACCTTC; CDR3aa: CAISESMDQSGYTF
j_gene: TRBJ1-4; d_gene: -; v_gene: TRBV27; abundance: -; CDR3nt: TGTGCCAGCAGTTTATCTTTGGGTGAAAAACTGTTTTTT; CDR3aa: CASSLSLGEKLFF
j_gene: TRBJ1-1; d_gene: TRBD1; v_gene: TRBV10-3; abundance: -; CDR3nt: TGTGCCATCAGTACAGGACAGGGCCAGGAAGCTTTCTTT; CDR3aa: CAISTGQGQEAFF
j_gene: TRBJ2-2; d_gene: -; v_gene: TRBV5-1; abundance: -; CDR3nt: TGCGCCAGCAGCGCACAGGGACCAGACACCGGGGAGCTGTTTTTT; CDR3aa: CASSAQGPDTGELFF
j_gene: TRBJ1-5; d_gene: -; v_gene: TRBV27; abundance: -; CDR3nt: TGTGCCAGCAGTTTTCAGGGAGGTCAGCCCCAGCATTTT; CDR3aa: CASSFQGGQPQHF
j_gene: TRBJ2-1; d_gene: TRBD2; v_gene: TRBV27; abundance: -; CDR3nt: TGTGCCAGCAGTCCAGGACTAGCGGGAGCAATGGCGCAGTTCTTC; CDR3aa: CASSPGLAGAMAQFF
j_gene: TRBJ1-2; d_gene: -; v_gene: TRBV5-4; abundance: -; CDR3nt: TGTGCCAGCAGCTTGGAACCCCCCTATGGCTACACCTTC; CDR3aa: CASSLEPPYGYTF
j_gene: TRBJ2-1; d_gene: -; v_gene: TRBV2; abundance: -; CDR3nt: TGTGCCAGCAGCCCCCCCGAGGGAGGATCCTCTCGAAATGAGCAGTTCTTC; CDR3aa: CASSPPEGGSSRNEQFF
j_gene: TRBJ1-5; d_gene: -; v_gene: TRBV30; abundance: -; CDR3nt: TGTGCCTGGAGTACAGGACACGATAGCAATCAGCCCCAGCATTTT; CDR3aa: CAWSTGHDSNQPQHF
j_gene: TRBJ2-7; d_gene: -; v_gene: TRBV18; abundance: -; CDR3nt: TGTGCCAGCTCACCACCGGCAGTCGGCTACGAGCAGTACTTC; CDR3aa: CASSPPAVGYEQYF
j_gene: TRBJ2-6; d_gene: -; v_gene: TRBV9; abundance: -; CDR3nt: TGTGCCAGCAGCGGCCCCGGGACTGGGGTGGGAGGGGCCAACGTCCTGACTTTC; CDR3aa: CASSGPGTGVGGANVLTF
j_gene: TRBJ1-4; d_gene: TRBD1; v_gene: TRBV19; abundance: -; CDR3nt: TGTGCCAGTAGCGGGGACAGCTTTAATGAAAAACTGTTTTTT; CDR3aa: CASSGDSFNEKLFF
j_gene: TRBJ1-2; d_gene: -; v_gene: TRBV11-2; abundance: -; CDR3nt: TGTGCCAGCAGCTTAGGGGTCAGGGATGGCTACACCTTC; CDR3aa: CASSLGVRDGYTF
j_gene: TRBJ1-4; d_gene: TRBD1; v_gene: TRBV7-9; abundance: -; CDR3nt: TGTGCCAGCAGCCCACAGGGGTTAGGTGAAAAACTGTTTTTT; CDR3aa: CASSPQGLGEKLFF